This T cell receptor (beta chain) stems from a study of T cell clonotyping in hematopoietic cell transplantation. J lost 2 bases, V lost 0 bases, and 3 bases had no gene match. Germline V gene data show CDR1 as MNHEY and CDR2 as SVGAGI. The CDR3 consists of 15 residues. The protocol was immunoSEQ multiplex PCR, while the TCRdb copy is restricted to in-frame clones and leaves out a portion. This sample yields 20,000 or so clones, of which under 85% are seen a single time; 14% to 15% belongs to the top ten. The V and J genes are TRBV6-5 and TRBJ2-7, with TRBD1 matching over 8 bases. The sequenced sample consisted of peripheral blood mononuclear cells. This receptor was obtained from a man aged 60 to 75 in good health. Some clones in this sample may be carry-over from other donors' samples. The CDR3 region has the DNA TGTGCCAGCAGTTACTCGGGGGACAGGCCCTACGAGCAGTACTTC. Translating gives CASSYSGDRPYEQYF.